These T cell receptor beta chains were read from a single sample in a study of T cells in Graves' hyperthyroidism and ophthalmopathy. TCRdb passed the multiplex PCR reads through MiXCR, listing each CDR3 protein once. The sample shows about 560,000 distinct CDR3 sequences, 35% to 55% of them seen only once. The specimen was peripheral blood or thyroid tissue (not recorded which). The source of these receptors is a woman between 18 and 29 years old with Graves' hyperthyroidism. The CDR3 runs from the conserved cysteine through the conserved F or W. Fields, in order: clone size, D gene, J gene, V gene, CDR3 length, CDR3 DNA, CDR3 protein. The D gene is left open where the match is weak. Expanded clones get a size class; other rows say once, few or many, or leave the size out.

clone_size: .; d_call: TRBD1; j_call: TRBJ1-1; v_call: TRBV19; cdr3_length: 15; cdr3_nt: TGTGCCAGTAGTGCCTGGGACAGTGGGAACACTGAAGCTTTCTTT; cdr3_aa: CASSAWDSGNTEAFF
clone_size: .; d_call: TRBD1; j_call: TRBJ2-7; v_call: TRBV20-1; cdr3_length: 14; cdr3_nt: TGCAGTGCTAGAACCGGGACAGGGTCCTACGAGCAGTACTTC; cdr3_aa: CSARTGTGSYEQYF
clone_size: few; d_call: .; j_call: TRBJ1-3; v_call: TRBV9; cdr3_length: 14; cdr3_nt: TGTGCCAGCCGCTCGGACACGCCGGGAAACACCATATATTTT; cdr3_aa: CASRSDTPGNTIYF
clone_size: .; d_call: .; j_call: TRBJ2-7; v_call: TRBV5-1; cdr3_length: 15; cdr3_nt: TGCGCCAGCAGCTTGACAGGTACAGGGACCTACGAGCAGTACTTC; cdr3_aa: CASSLTGTGTYEQYF
clone_size: few; d_call: .; j_call: TRBJ1-4; v_call: TRBV15; cdr3_length: 14; cdr3_nt: TGTGCCACCAGCAGAGGGACGGGGAGCGAAAAACTGTTTTTT; cdr3_aa: CATSRGTGSEKLFF
clone_size: .; d_call: TRBD2; j_call: TRBJ2-1; v_call: TRBV24-1; cdr3_length: 16; cdr3_nt: TGTGCCACCAGTGATCCTCTAGCGGATTCCTACAATGAGCAGTTCTTC; cdr3_aa: CATSDPLADSYNEQFF
clone_size: many; d_call: .; j_call: TRBJ1-2; v_call: TRBV7-2; cdr3_length: 16; cdr3_nt: TGTGCCAGCAGCCCCCGCGGAGACAGTGGGTCTATGGGCTACACCTTC; cdr3_aa: CASSPRGDSGSMGYTF
clone_size: .; d_call: .; j_call: TRBJ1-6; v_call: TRBV7-2; cdr3_length: 15; cdr3_nt: TGTGCCAGCAGCTACAGGAGCTCCTATAATTCACCCCTCCACTTT; cdr3_aa: CASSYRSSYNSPLHF
clone_size: .; d_call: .; j_call: TRBJ2-2; v_call: TRBV2; cdr3_length: 17; cdr3_nt: TGTGCCAGCAGTTACTCGATGGGCTTTTCGAACACCGGGGAGCTGTTTTTT; cdr3_aa: CASSYSMGFSNTGELFF
clone_size: .; d_call: TRBD1; j_call: TRBJ1-5; v_call: TRBV7-8; cdr3_length: 14; cdr3_nt: TGTGCCAGCAGCCTGACAGGGAACGCTCATCCCCAGCATTTT; cdr3_aa: CASSLTGNAHPQHF
clone_size: .; d_call: .; j_call: TRBJ2-5; v_call: TRBV5-1; cdr3_length: 15; cdr3_nt: TGCGCCAACAGCTTGGTTCCAGGGCTGCAAGAGACCCAGTACTTC; cdr3_aa: CANSLVPGLQETQYF
clone_size: .; d_call: .; j_call: TRBJ1-2; v_call: TRBV25-1; cdr3_length: 16; cdr3_nt: TGTGCCAGTAGCCACGCGGGGGAAACCGGAATATATGGCTACACCTTC; cdr3_aa: CASSHAGETGIYGYTF
clone_size: .; d_call: TRBD1; j_call: TRBJ2-7; v_call: TRBV29-1; cdr3_length: 13; cdr3_nt: TGCAGCGTCACCGGGACAGGGTTCCACGAGCAGTACTTC; cdr3_aa: CSVTGTGFHEQYF
clone_size: .; d_call: TRBD2; j_call: TRBJ2-2; v_call: TRBV5-4; cdr3_length: 17; cdr3_nt: TGTGCCAGCAGCCACCTGGGACTAGCGCGGGACACCGGGGAGCTGTTTTTT; cdr3_aa: CASSHLGLARDTGELFF
clone_size: .; d_call: .; j_call: TRBJ2-6; v_call: TRBV7-8; cdr3_length: 14; cdr3_nt: TGTGCCAGCAGCCCTACCGCTAGGGTAGACGTCCTGACTTTC; cdr3_aa: CASSPTARVDVLTF
clone_size: .; d_call: .; j_call: TRBJ2-5; v_call: TRBV4-3; cdr3_length: 13; cdr3_nt: TGCGCCAGCAGCCAGGTGACGGGTGAGACCCAGTACTTC; cdr3_aa: CASSQVTGETQYF
clone_size: .; d_call: .; j_call: TRBJ1-1; v_call: TRBV19; cdr3_length: 13; cdr3_nt: TGTGCCAGTAGTAAAACTCGGGGGACTGAAGCTTTCTTT; cdr3_aa: CASSKTRGTEAFF
clone_size: few; d_call: TRBD1; j_call: TRBJ2-7; v_call: TRBV7-2; cdr3_length: 15; cdr3_nt: TGTGCCAGCAGAGGGACAGGGAGGTCAGCCTACGAGCAGTACTTC; cdr3_aa: CASRGTGRSAYEQYF
clone_size: .; d_call: TRBD1; j_call: TRBJ1-2; v_call: TRBV16; cdr3_length: 19; cdr3_nt: TGTGCCAGCAGCCAATCTAGTGGTTTGGTACGGGACAGCAACTATGGCTACACCTTC; cdr3_aa: CASSQSSGLVRDSNYGYTF
clone_size: many; d_call: .; j_call: TRBJ1-2; v_call: TRBV20-1; cdr3_length: 11; cdr3_nt: TGCAGTGTTCGGGACACCTATGGCTACACCTTC; cdr3_aa: CSVRDTYGYTF
clone_size: .; d_call: TRBD2; j_call: TRBJ2-5; v_call: TRBV19; cdr3_length: 14; cdr3_nt: TGTGCCAGTAGTGTAAGCGGGAGGCTGGAGACCCAGTACTTC; cdr3_aa: CASSVSGRLETQYF
clone_size: few; d_call: .; j_call: TRBJ2-1; v_call: TRBV14; cdr3_length: 13; cdr3_nt: TGTGCCAGCAGCCAAGGGACTCACAATGAGCAGTTCTTC; cdr3_aa: CASSQGTHNEQFF
clone_size: .; d_call: TRBD2; j_call: TRBJ2-7; v_call: TRBV19; cdr3_length: 11; cdr3_nt: TGTGCCACGGGAGGGCCCTACGAGCAGTACTTC; cdr3_aa: CATGGPYEQYF
clone_size: .; d_call: TRBD1; j_call: TRBJ2-3; v_call: TRBV5-1; cdr3_length: 14; cdr3_nt: TGCGCCAGCAGCTCTGGACAGGTCACAGATACGCAGTATTTT; cdr3_aa: CASSSGQVTDTQYF
clone_size: .; d_call: .; j_call: TRBJ1-6; v_call: TRBV10-3; cdr3_length: 13; cdr3_nt: TGTGCCATCAGTGGCGGCGGGGACTCACCCCTCCACTTT; cdr3_aa: CAISGGGDSPLHF
clone_size: few; d_call: .; j_call: TRBJ2-7; v_call: TRBV7-9; cdr3_length: 13; cdr3_nt: TGTGCCAGCAGCGCCCGGGACGGCTACGAGCAGTACTTC; cdr3_aa: CASSARDGYEQYF
clone_size: .; d_call: .; j_call: TRBJ1-5; v_call: TRBV29-1; cdr3_length: 13; cdr3_nt: TGCAGCTCACACCTCCAGGGCAATCAGCCCCAGCATTTT; cdr3_aa: CSSHLQGNQPQHF
clone_size: few; d_call: .; j_call: TRBJ1-1; v_call: TRBV9; cdr3_length: 16; cdr3_nt: TGTGCCAGCAGCGTCAACCCAGCAGGGGCGAACACTGAAGCTTTCTTT; cdr3_aa: CASSVNPAGANTEAFF
clone_size: once; d_call: .; j_call: TRBJ2-7; v_call: TRBV2; cdr3_length: 12; cdr3_nt: TGTGCCAGCAGTTTAAGGGTCGACGAGCAGTACTTC; cdr3_aa: CASSLRVDEQYF
clone_size: .; d_call: TRBD2; j_call: TRBJ2-7; v_call: TRBV7-2; cdr3_length: 13; cdr3_nt: TGTGCCAGCAGCTTAGGGACTAGTCTCGAGCAGTACTTC; cdr3_aa: CASSLGTSLEQYF
clone_size: .; d_call: .; j_call: TRBJ2-5; v_call: TRBV25-1; cdr3_length: 12; cdr3_nt: TGTGCCAGCGGGGAACTCCAAGAGACCCAGTACTTC; cdr3_aa: CASGELQETQYF
clone_size: many; d_call: .; j_call: TRBJ1-4; v_call: TRBV10-3; cdr3_length: 13; cdr3_nt: TGTGCCATCAGTGAGTCAACTAATGAAAAACTGTTTTTT; cdr3_aa: CAISESTNEKLFF
clone_size: .; d_call: TRBD1; j_call: TRBJ2-7; v_call: TRBV5-1; cdr3_length: 14; cdr3_nt: TGCGCCAGCAGCACCAACCGGGACAGCTACGAGCAGTACTTC; cdr3_aa: CASSTNRDSYEQYF
clone_size: .; d_call: .; j_call: TRBJ1-6; v_call: TRBV2; cdr3_length: 15; cdr3_nt: TGTGCCAGCAGAGAAACGCCTAAAGGTTATTCACCCCTCCACTTT; cdr3_aa: CASRETPKGYSPLHF
clone_size: .; d_call: TRBD2; j_call: TRBJ2-7; v_call: TRBV9; cdr3_length: 14; cdr3_nt: TGTGCCAGCAGCGTAGCTAGCGGGAGGTACGAGCAGTACTTC; cdr3_aa: CASSVASGRYEQYF
clone_size: .; d_call: .; j_call: TRBJ2-2; v_call: TRBV7-6; cdr3_length: 14; cdr3_nt: TGTGCCAGCAGCTTCGGGCAGGTAACCGGGGAGCTGTTTTTT; cdr3_aa: CASSFGQVTGELFF
clone_size: many; d_call: TRBD1; j_call: TRBJ2-5; v_call: TRBV7-9; cdr3_length: 12; cdr3_nt: TGTGCCAGCAGCCGACAGGGGGAGACCCAGTACTTC; cdr3_aa: CASSRQGETQYF
clone_size: many; d_call: TRBD1; j_call: TRBJ1-1; v_call: TRBV10-3; cdr3_length: 17; cdr3_nt: TGTGCCATCAGTGAGTCTAGACAGGGGGGTCGTGGGACTGAAGCTTTCTTT; cdr3_aa: CAISESRQGGRGTEAFF
clone_size: .; d_call: TRBD1; j_call: TRBJ1-1; v_call: TRBV5-1; cdr3_length: 14; cdr3_nt: TGCGCCAGCAGCTGGGACAGTATGAACACTGAAGCTTTCTTT; cdr3_aa: CASSWDSMNTEAFF
clone_size: .; d_call: .; j_call: TRBJ1-1; v_call: TRBV10-3; cdr3_length: 11; cdr3_nt: TGTGCCAGCAGTTACTCTTCTTTTCATTTTTTT; cdr3_aa: CASSYSSFHFF
clone_size: .; d_call: TRBD1; j_call: TRBJ1-2; v_call: TRBV29-1; cdr3_length: 17; cdr3_nt: TGCAGCGTTGGCCCCGGACAGGGTGCGGAATGGAATGCTGGCTACACCTTC; cdr3_aa: CSVGPGQGAEWNAGYTF
clone_size: .; d_call: TRBD1; j_call: TRBJ2-7; v_call: TRBV20-1; cdr3_length: 13; cdr3_nt: TGCAGTGCACACCGGGACAGGGTGGACGAGCAGTACTTC; cdr3_aa: CSAHRDRVDEQYF
clone_size: .; d_call: .; j_call: TRBJ2-7; v_call: TRBV7-9; cdr3_length: 11; cdr3_nt: TGTGCCCCGGGGCAGGGCTACGAGCAGTACTTC; cdr3_aa: CAPGQGYEQYF
clone_size: .; d_call: TRBD2; j_call: TRBJ2-5; v_call: TRBV9; cdr3_length: 11; cdr3_nt: TGTGCCAGCAGCGTAGCGGGGGGGCAGTACTTC; cdr3_aa: CASSVAGGQYF
clone_size: .; d_call: .; j_call: TRBJ1-1; v_call: TRBV25-1; cdr3_length: 13; cdr3_nt: TGTGCCACCGAGCCTCAGGATGACACTGAAGCTTTCTTT; cdr3_aa: CATEPQDDTEAFF
clone_size: .; d_call: .; j_call: TRBJ1-6; v_call: TRBV2; cdr3_length: 13; cdr3_nt: TGTGCCAGCAGGAGGGACGGCCCTTCACCCCTCCACTTT; cdr3_aa: CASRRDGPSPLHF
clone_size: .; d_call: .; j_call: TRBJ2-7; v_call: TRBV7-9; cdr3_length: 14; cdr3_nt: TGTGCCAGCAGCGACAGGGGAGGGCGGTACGAGCAGTACTTC; cdr3_aa: CASSDRGGRYEQYF
clone_size: many; d_call: .; j_call: TRBJ1-1; v_call: TRBV20-1; cdr3_length: 12; cdr3_nt: TGCAGTGCTAGTTCCATGTACACTGAAGCTTTCTTT; cdr3_aa: CSASSMYTEAFF
clone_size: .; d_call: TRBD1; j_call: TRBJ2-7; v_call: TRBV5-1; cdr3_length: 15; cdr3_nt: TGCGCCAGCAGCGATCTGGGACAGGCTTTGGGCGAGCAGTACTTC; cdr3_aa: CASSDLGQALGEQYF
clone_size: .; d_call: .; j_call: TRBJ1-3; v_call: TRBV7-2; cdr3_length: 14; cdr3_nt: TGTGCCAGCAGCTTAATAGGGGAAGGAAACACCATATATTTT; cdr3_aa: CASSLIGEGNTIYF
clone_size: many; d_call: TRBD1; j_call: TRBJ1-2; v_call: TRBV9; cdr3_length: 16; cdr3_nt: TGTGCCAGCAGCCCTGATTACAGGGGCTTAAACTATGGCTACACCTTC; cdr3_aa: CASSPDYRGLNYGYTF
clone_size: .; d_call: .; j_call: TRBJ2-3; v_call: TRBV15; cdr3_length: 14; cdr3_nt: TGTGCCACCAGCAGAGGGGGCGCCACAGGTACGCAGTATTTT; cdr3_aa: CATSRGGATGTQYF
clone_size: .; d_call: TRBD1; j_call: TRBJ1-1; v_call: TRBV19; cdr3_length: 13; cdr3_nt: TGTGCCAGTAGTATCACAGGGGAGGTGGAAGCTTTCTTT; cdr3_aa: CASSITGEVEAFF